This T cell receptor (beta chain) was found in a study of Graves' ophthalmopathy and Graves' hyperthyroidism (dated by TCRdb to between 2017 and 2018). Study-level background: Peripheral blood samples were taken at the time of initial diagnosis, before any treatment was given. To tell Graves' ophthalmopathy apart from Graves' hyperthyroidism, and to predict which patients would progress to ophthalmopathy, the study relied on TCR beta repertoire signatures. In total, 135 blood samples were TCR-sequenced: 40 to 45 ophthalmopathy, some 75 hyperthyroidism and around 17 hyperthyroidism-to-ophthalmopathy patients. To explore V-J signatures distinguishing ophthalmopathy from hyperthyroidism, a discovery set of some 100 patients (more than 40 ophthalmopathy, some 57 stable hyperthyroidism) was enrolled. An independent validation cohort was composed of some 19 hyperthyroidism patients and over 15 patients who later progressed from hyperthyroidism to ophthalmopathy. T-cell repertoires of thyroid tissue and blood were compared in six or seven hyperthyroidism patients. Once sampling was done, hyperthyroidism patients were given methimazole at a starting dose of 30 mg daily, while ophthalmopathy patients were given high-dose intravenous methylprednisolone. The approximately 100 discovery patients were divided at random into training and test sets in a 7:3 ratio. On the study overall, not on this receptor specifically: In validation, the model predicted ophthalmopathy progression with about 71% sensitivity and roughly 72% specificity; some twelve predicted patients were CT-confirmed with GO in a median of around 6 months. Sample size was not statistically predetermined, and group allocation was not concealed from the investigators. The 13-signature model separated ophthalmopathy from stable hyperthyroidism with roughly 88% sensitivity and almost 84% specificity in cross-validation, and 80%/75% in the test set. Among expanded thyroid clonotypes with frequency above 0.001, most also showed up in blood, which suggests that blood repertoires may reflect the thyroid immune response.

V lost 6 bases and J lost 7 bases; the stretch between them is 9 bases long. The germline V gene (reference sequence) supplies CDR1 SEHNR and CDR2 FQNEAQ. The CDR3 goes from the cysteine to the phenylalanine over 11 residues. The CDR3 DNA has 33 bases and is translated from base 1. For repertoire sequencing, the TCR beta CDR3 regions were amplified from RNA transcripts. A first-round RT-PCR used HTBI primers with the Qiagen OneStep RT-PCR kit, followed by a second-round multiplex PCR, size selection and purification. Libraries were sequenced paired-end with 100 bp reads on an Illumina HiSeq2000. The published analysis was carried out like this. SOAPnuke was used for read processing, and reads with adapters, uncalled bases, a mean Phred below 15, or no exact constant-primer or identifier match were discarded. High-quality paired reads were merged with COPE v1.2.5. Clonotypes were defined as unique nucleotide sequences and were aligned to IMGT TRB V, D and J references using MiTCR v1.1. Only V-J combinations with frequency above 0.0001 were analysed, covering about 99% of repertoires. A TCR clonal expansion and chaos score per V-J combination was defined as the ratio of F50 clonal expansion to chaos observed in the TCRdist matrix. Welch's t-statistics and random forest were used to reduce features to over ten V-J combinations, which were fed into a naive Bayes classifier. The similarity between thyroid and blood repertoires was quantified using the Morisita-Horn index. TCRdb trimmed public reads at Q25 via fastp, called clones via MiXCR and kept in-frame beta chains. Each CDR3 protein gets just one entry, which takes the most common genes and DNA from the rows behind it. The V and J calls, along with clone size, are taken from TCRdb and not from the paper's own processing. The sample data list approximately 210,000 distinct CDR3 sequences, and around a fifth of these were observed just once. Of the sample, more than 35% is held by the ten largest clones.

This clonotype has at least ten counts. The target of this receptor is not known. The record has no base qualities; no much larger clone is one base away. Patients with ophthalmopathy had moderately to severely active disease, with a Clinical Activity Score of 3 or more, a NOSPECS grade of 4 or more, and a disease duration of less than 3 months. Patients with other autoimmune diseases, uncontrolled infections, pregnancy or lactation were excluded from the study. Clinical symptoms, serum thyroxine, TRAb, thyroid ultrasound and orbital computed tomography formed the basis of the diagnosis. Ficoll-Paque density gradient centrifugation was used to isolate PBMCs from 8 to 10 ml of fresh peripheral blood. Total RNA was extracted using Trizol reagent, and RNA quality was checked on an Agilent 2100 Bioanalyzer.

The chain employs TRBV7-9 and TRBJ1-2, with TRBD1 perhaps the D gene, on 5 matching bases. This TCR was recovered from a woman between 50 and 59 years old with Graves' ophthalmopathy. Donor details come from another sample of the same person, matched by shared clones. The sample consisted of peripheral blood. The DNA sequence follows: TGTGCCAGCAGTAACGGGGCTGGCTACACCTTC. This gives the protein CASSNGAGYTF. The full variable domain, with segments outside the CDR3 supplied by the reference TRBV7-9 and TRBJ1-2 proteins, appears as DTGVSQNPRHKITKRGQNVTFRCDPISEHNRLYWYRQTLGQGPEFLTYFQNEAQLEKSRLLSDRFSAERPKGSFSTLEIQRTEQGDSAMYLCASSNGAGYTFGSGTRLTVV.